The next 14 T cell receptor beta chains were all read from a single sample in a study of blood T cell repertoires in COVID-19. Using immunoSEQ multiplex PCR, the repertoire was profiled, and TCRdb retains in-frame clones only, with some absent. The table has under 450,000 clones, roughly 88% seen once. Specimen: peripheral blood. The receptors were gathered from a woman in her forties or fifties with COVID-19, enrolled during active disease.

This rearrangement joins TRBV4-1 to TRBJ2-7; 8 positions match TRBD2. After removal of 4 bases from V and 3 bases from J, the junction contained 11 bases not matched to a gene. Germline V gene data show CDR1 as MGHRA and CDR2 as YSYEKL. The CDR3 has 16 residues. The CDR3 region has the DNA TGCGCCAGCAGCCCACCCCCCGGGACTAGAGGCTACGAGCAGTACTTC. Amino acid sequence: CASSPPPGTRGYEQYF.

This rearrangement joins TRBV7-9 to TRBJ1-1, with D perhaps TRBD1 (5 bases). V was pared by 3 bases and J by 5 bases, with 10 bases between. Germline V CDR1 and CDR2: SEHNR, FQNEAQ (reference sequence). This CDR3 is built from 13 residues. CDR3 bases: TGTGCCAGCAGCTTTCAGGGTGGAACTGAAGCTTTCTTT. Its translation is CASSFQGGTEAFF.

The CDR3 region is CASSQDSGGGRTEAFF. As DNA, the CDR3 is TGCGCCAGCAGCCAAGACTCCGGCGGGGGGCGCACTGAAGCTTTCTTT. The V gene is TRBV4-1, the J gene TRBJ1-1; TRBD1 is a possible D gene (6 bases). Between the trimmed V and J ends, which lost 0 bases and 4 bases, there was a span of 15 bases. Per the germline V gene, CDR1 is MGHRA and CDR2 is YSYEKL. The CDR3 consists of 16 residues.

The rearrangement joins TRBV6-6 to TRBJ2-2, with a possible D match to TRBD2 (6 bases). Germline CDR1 reads MNHNY; CDR2 reads SVGAGI (reference sequence). V lost 8 bases, J lost 0 bases, and 10 bases lay in between. The CDR3 has 14 residues. This chain's CDR3 is CASRELANTGELFF. The CDR3 DNA reads as TGTGCCAGCCGGGAGCTCGCGAACACCGGGGAGCTGTTTTTT.

The chain couples TRBV15 to TRBJ2-2; 7 bases agree with TRBD2. Per the germline V gene, CDR1 is LNHNV and CDR2 is YYDKDF (reference sequence). Trimming at V came to 9 bases and at J to 4 bases, leaving 2 bases not matched to a gene. This CDR3 has 12 amino acids. The CDR3 spells CATGGSTGELFF. CDR3 sequence (DNA): TGTGCCACGGGGGGGTCCACCGGGGAGCTGTTTTTT.

The gene calls are TRBV5-5 and TRBJ2-3; possibly TRBD1 for D (5 bases). Deletions cut 3 bases from V and 5 bases from J, with 13 bases between. From germline, CDR1 is SGHKS and CDR2 YYEKEE (reference sequence). This CDR3 region has 14 residues. DNA for the CDR3: TGTGCCAGCAGCTCAGGGTTCGCTGAAGATACGCAGTATTTT. As protein: CASSSGFAEDTQYF. Full variable domain (outside the CDR3, taken from reference TRBV5-5 and TRBJ2-3): DAGVTQSPTHLIKTRGQQVTLRCSPISGHKSVSWYQQVLGQGPQFIFQYYEKEERGRGNFPDRFSARQFPNYSSELNVNALLLGDSALYLCASSSGFAEDTQYFGPGTRLTVL.

The chain has TRBV6-5 and TRBJ1-3, with unresolved D. Germline-derived CDR1 and CDR2 are MNHEY and SVGAGI. V was trimmed by 2 bases and J by 0 bases, leaving 8 bases between them. The CDR3 spans 15 residues. The CDR3 DNA is TGTGCCAGCAGTTACGGAGGGATCTCTGGAAACACCATATATTTT. Translation gives CASSYGGISGNTIYF.

The chain recombines TRBV30 with TRBJ1-5, with D possibly matching TRBD1 (5 bases). The CDR3 runs to 16 residues. In germline, CDR1 is GTSNPN, CDR2 SVGIG (reference sequence). Trimming pared 0 bases from V and 0 bases from J, leaving 12 bases between. CDR3 sequence (DNA): TGTGCCTGGAGTGTAGGGGCAGTCGTTAGCAATCAGCCCCAGCATTTT. This translates into CAWSVGAVVSNQPQHF.

This clone was seen a single time. The chain couples TRBV30 to TRBJ2-7, with D perhaps matching TRBD2 (5 bases). Trimming shortened V by 2 bases and J by 0 bases, and 17 bases separated the two germline ends. The CDR3 length is 16 residues. From germline, CDR1 is GTSNPN and CDR2 SVGIG (reference sequence). CDR3 sequence (DNA): TGTGCCTGGAGTCTCTGGACTGGCCGGGGCTCCTACGAGCAGTACTTC. It specifies CAWSLWTGRGSYEQYF.

This chain connects TRBV5-1 to TRBJ1-4; D gene unclear. CDR1 is SGHRS and CDR2 is YFSETQ in the germline V gene. The CDR3 consists of 16 residues. V lost 0 bases, J lost 0 bases, and 9 bases lay in between. CDR3 nucleotides: TGCGCCAGCAGCTTGGAGGAGAGTGCAACTAATGAAAAACTGTTTTTT. The encoded protein is CASSLEESATNEKLFF. The full variable domain, in which reference TRBV5-1 and TRBJ1-4 provide the parts outside the CDR3, is KAGVTQTPRYLIKTRGQQVTLSCSPISGHRSVSWYQQTPGQGLQFLFEYFSETQRNKGNFPGRFSGRQFSNSRSEMNVSTLELGDSALYLCASSLEESATNEKLFFGSGTQLSVL.

The chain is built from TRBV9 and TRBJ2-4; a weak D match, TRBD2 (5 bases). V lost 3 bases and J 10 bases, leaving 17 bases between the germline ends. CDR1 is SGDLS and CDR2 is YYNGEE in the germline V gene. The CDR3 loop spans 14 amino acids. The CDR3 reads CASSGSVRGSIQYF. The CDR3 nucleotides are TGTGCCAGCAGCGGTTCGGTACGGGGTTCAATTCAGTACTTC.

The V call is TRBV10-2, the J call TRBJ2-4; no definite D call. The CDR3 has 14 amino acids. The V gene's germline CDR1 is WSHSY and CDR2 SAAADI. Trimming left V 7 bases short and J 8 bases short, with 18 bases between. The DNA for the CDR3 is TGCGCCAGCACCCGACCTGGTCTAGAGGACATTCAGTACTTC. Translated, it gives CASTRPGLEDIQYF.

The chain joins TRBV6-4 to TRBJ1-2; TRBD1 is a possible D gene (5 bases). There are 15 residues in the CDR3. Trimming took off 0 bases at V and 6 bases at J, with 14 bases between the two ends. Germline loops: CDR1 MRHNA, CDR2 SNTAGT. This CDR3 is CASSDSRSRVDGYTF. The CDR3 bases are TGTGCCAGCAGTGACTCTAGGTCCAGGGTGGATGGCTACACCTTC.

In its sample, this clone was seen once. This chain uses TRBV3-1 (or the pseudogene TRBV3-2) with TRBJ2-1; TRBD1 matches 8 bases. The length of the CDR3 is 17 residues. From germline, CDR1 is LGHDT and CDR2 YNNKEL (reference sequence). V was pared by 2 bases and J by 5 bases, with 11 bases of the junction left unmatched. The CDR3 sequence is CASSQISGRGPDNEQFF. As DNA, the CDR3 is TGTGCCAGCAGCCAAATCTCGGGCAGGGGGCCCGACAATGAGCAGTTCTTC.